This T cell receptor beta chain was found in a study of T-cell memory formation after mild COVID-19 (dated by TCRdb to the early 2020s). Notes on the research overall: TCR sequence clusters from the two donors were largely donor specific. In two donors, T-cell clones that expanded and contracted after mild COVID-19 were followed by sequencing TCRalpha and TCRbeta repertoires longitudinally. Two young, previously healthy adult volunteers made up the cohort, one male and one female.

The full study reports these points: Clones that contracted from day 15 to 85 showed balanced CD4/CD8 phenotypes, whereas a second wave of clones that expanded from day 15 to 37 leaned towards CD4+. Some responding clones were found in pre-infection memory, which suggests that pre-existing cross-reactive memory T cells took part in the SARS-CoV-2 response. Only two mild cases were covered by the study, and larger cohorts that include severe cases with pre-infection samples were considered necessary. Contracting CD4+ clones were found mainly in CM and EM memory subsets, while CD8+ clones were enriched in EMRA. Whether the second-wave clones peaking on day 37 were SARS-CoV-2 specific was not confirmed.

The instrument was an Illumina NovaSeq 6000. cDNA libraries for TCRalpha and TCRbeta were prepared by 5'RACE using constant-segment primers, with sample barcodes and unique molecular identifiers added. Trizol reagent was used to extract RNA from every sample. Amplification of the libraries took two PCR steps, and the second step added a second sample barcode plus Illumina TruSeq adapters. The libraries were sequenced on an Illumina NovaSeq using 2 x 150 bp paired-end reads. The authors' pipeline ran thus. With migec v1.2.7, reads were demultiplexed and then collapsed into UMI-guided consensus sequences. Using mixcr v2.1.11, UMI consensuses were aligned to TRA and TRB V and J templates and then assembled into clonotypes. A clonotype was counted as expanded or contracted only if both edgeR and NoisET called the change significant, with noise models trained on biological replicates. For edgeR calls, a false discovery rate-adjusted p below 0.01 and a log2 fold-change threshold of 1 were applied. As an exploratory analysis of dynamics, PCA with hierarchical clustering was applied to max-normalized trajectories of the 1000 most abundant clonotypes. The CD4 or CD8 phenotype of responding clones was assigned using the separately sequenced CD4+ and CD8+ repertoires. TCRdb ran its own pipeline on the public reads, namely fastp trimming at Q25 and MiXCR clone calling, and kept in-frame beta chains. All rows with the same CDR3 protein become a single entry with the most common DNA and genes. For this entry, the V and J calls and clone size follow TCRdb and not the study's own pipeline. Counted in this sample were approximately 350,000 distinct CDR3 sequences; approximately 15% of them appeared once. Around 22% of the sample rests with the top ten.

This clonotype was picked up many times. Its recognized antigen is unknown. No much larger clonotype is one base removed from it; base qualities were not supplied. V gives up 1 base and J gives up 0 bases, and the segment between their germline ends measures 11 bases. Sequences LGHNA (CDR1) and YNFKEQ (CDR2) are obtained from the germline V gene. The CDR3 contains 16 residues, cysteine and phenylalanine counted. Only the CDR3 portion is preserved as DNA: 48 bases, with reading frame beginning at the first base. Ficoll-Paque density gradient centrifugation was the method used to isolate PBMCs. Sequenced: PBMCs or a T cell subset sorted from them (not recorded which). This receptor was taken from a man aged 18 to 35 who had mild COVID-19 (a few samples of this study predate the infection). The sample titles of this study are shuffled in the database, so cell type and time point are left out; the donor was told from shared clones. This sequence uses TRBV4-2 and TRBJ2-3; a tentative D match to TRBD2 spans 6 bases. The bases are TGTGCCAGCAGCCAAGCGGACGGACTAAGCACAGATACGCAGTATTTT. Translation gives CASSQADGLSTDTQYF.